These 17 T cell receptor beta chains were all obtained from the same sample, sequenced in a study of blood T cell repertoires in COVID-19. Method: immunoSEQ multiplex PCR; TCRdb's copy keeps in-frame clones and lacks some. The table has under 50,000 clones, about four fifths seen once; the top ten hold approximately 23%. Sequenced material: peripheral blood. The receptors originated from a man in his 70s with acute or convalescent COVID-19.

The rearrangement links TRBV28 to TRBJ1-5, with 10 bases aligning to TRBD1. The germline V gene has CDR1 MDHEN and CDR2 SYDVKM. V shed 6 bases, J shed 5 bases, and the junction held 7 bases outside the gene matches. This CDR3 has 15 residues. The CDR3 loop reads CASRNPDRGHQPQHF. DNA for the CDR3: TGTGCCAGCAGAAACCCAGACAGGGGGCATCAGCCCCAGCATTTT.

This clone was seen ten or more times. This chain uses TRBV27 with TRBJ2-7, with 8 bases lining up with TRBD2. CDR1 and CDR2 (germline): MNHEY, SMNVEV (reference sequence). V lost 8 bases and J lost 3; bases outside the gene matches: 6. CDR3 length equals 13 residues. CDR3 loop: CASRGGLNYEQYF. In DNA form, the CDR3 reads TGTGCCAGCCGGGGGGGACTAAACTACGAGCAGTACTTC.

The V gene is TRBV9, the J gene TRBJ2-7, with 8 bases lining up with TRBD1. This CDR3 has 15 amino acids. Germline CDR1 SGDLS, CDR2 YYNGEE. V shed 0 bases, J shed 4 bases, and the junction held 6 bases outside the gene matches. The CDR3 DNA follows: TGTGCCAGCAGCGTAGGGACAGGGAGTCTTTACGAGCAGTACTTC. Amino acids: CASSVGTGSLYEQYF.

The genes are TRBV7-2 and TRBJ1-5; weak D call: TRBD1 (5 bases). Germline values: CDR1 SGHTA, CDR2 FQGNSA. CDR3 length: 15 residues. Trimming took off 3 bases at V and 6 bases at J, with 15 bases between the two ends. CDR3 amino acids: CASSLQGNWAQPQHF. CDR3 in DNA: TGTGCCAGCAGCTTGCAGGGAAATTGGGCTCAGCCCCAGCATTTT.

The chain couples TRBV6-5 to TRBJ1-6; 8 nucleotides match TRBD1. Germline V gene lookup returns CDR1 MNHEY and CDR2 SVGAGI. J lost 6 bases, V lost 10 bases, and 5 bases had no gene match. There are 13 residues in the CDR3. CDR3 amino acids: CATETGVNSPLHF. The CDR3 nucleotides are TGTGCCACCGAGACAGGGGTTAATTCACCCCTCCACTTT.

The V and J genes are TRBV3-1 (or the pseudogene TRBV3-2) and TRBJ1-4, with D unclear. V lost 5 bases and J 8 bases, leaving 9 bases between the germline ends. Germline values: CDR1 LGHDT, CDR2 YNNKEL (reference sequence). The CDR3 loop spans 12 amino acids. The CDR3: CASSSTSEKLFF. The CDR3 bases are TGTGCCAGCAGCTCTACCTCCGAAAAACTGTTTTTT.

This chain links TRBV11-2 with TRBJ2-5, with 7 bases aligning to TRBD1. The CDR3 extends over 14 amino acids. Trimming cost V 5 bases and J 4 bases; bases outside gene matches: 7. Germline V gene data show CDR1 as SGHAT and CDR2 as FQNNGV. CDR3 in amino acids: CASSLGTARETQYF. Here the CDR3 DNA reads TGTGCCAGCAGCCTGGGGACAGCCCGAGAGACCCAGTACTTC.

This clone was seen a few times. The chain couples TRBV28 to TRBJ2-2, with a weak D call TRBD1 (5 bases). With 4 bases removed from V and 6 bases from J, the gap between germline ends came to 15 bases. Germline values: CDR1 MDHEN, CDR2 SYDVKM. There are 15 residues in the CDR3. CDR3 nucleotide sequence: TGTGCCAGCAGTTCGACAGCTAGGAGTTCCGGGGAGCTGTTTTTT. It specifies CASSSTARSSGELFF.

The CDR3 nucleotides are TGTGCCAGCAGTTTCCCCGCGGGGGGTGAAGCTTTCTTT. It specifies CASSFPAGGEAFF. The rearrangement links TRBV12-3 or TRBV12-4 to TRBJ1-1; weak D call: TRBD1 (5 bases). V lost 3 bases to trimming and J lost 7 bases, with 12 bases between them. The CDR3 has 13 amino acids.

The rearrangement links TRBV6-1 to TRBJ2-3, with D tentatively TRBD2 (6 bases). Trimming cost V 4 bases and J 3 bases, with 20 bases left between them. Looked up from germline, CDR1 is MNHNS and CDR2 is SASEGT. CDR3 length equals 17 residues. CDR3: CASSAGDGGLSTDTQYF. The CDR3 bases are TGTGCCAGCAGTGCCGGGGACGGAGGGCTAAGTACAGATACGCAGTATTTT.

This clone was observed a handful of times. The rearrangement uses TRBV24-1 and TRBJ2-1, with a tentative D call TRBD2 (6 bases). Germline values: CDR1 KGHDR, CDR2 SFDVKD. V gave up 3 bases and J gave up 0 bases, with 11 bases separating them. The CDR3 runs 16 residues. Written as DNA, the CDR3 is TGTGCCACCAGTGATCCGGGGGAAAGCTCCTACAATGAGCAGTTCTTC. Translation: CATSDPGESSYNEQFF.

This clone was detected only once. The J gene is TRBJ2-1, the V gene TRBV5-4; no clear D gene. The V gene lost 0 bases and the J gene lost 0 bases, with 7 bases spanning the gap. The CDR3 runs 15 residues. Per germline, CDR1 SGHNT and CDR2 YYREEE (reference sequence). The CDR3 DNA sequence: TGTGCCAGCAGCTTGGGAGGCAGCTCCTACAATGAGCAGTTCTTC. Protein product: CASSLGGSSYNEQFF.

The J gene is TRBJ1-3, the V gene TRBV3-1 (or the pseudogene TRBV3-2), with D uncertain. The V gene's germline CDR1 is LGHDT and CDR2 YNNKEL (reference sequence). There are 14 residues in the CDR3. V lost 1 base to trimming and J lost 4 bases, with 8 bases between them. The CDR3 region has the DNA TGTGCCAGCAGCCAAGGACAAAAAGGAAACACCATATATTTT. This codes for CASSQGQKGNTIYF.

The J gene is TRBJ2-1, the V gene TRBV28; 8 bases are shared with TRBD2. Trimming at V came to 3 bases and at J to 3 bases, leaving 13 bases not matched to a gene. The CDR3 contains 18 residues. Germline assignment: CDR1 MDHEN and CDR2 SYDVKM. CDR3 in amino acids: CASSFRQVPSGLYNEQFF. The CDR3 nucleotides read TGTGCCAGCAGTTTTCGCCAGGTTCCTAGCGGGCTCTACAATGAGCAGTTCTTC.

The V gene is TRBV27, the J gene TRBJ2-2, with 11 bases that match TRBD2. Per germline, CDR1 MNHEY and CDR2 SMNVEV (reference sequence). CDR3 length equals 14 residues. Germline trimming cut 11 bases from V and 7 bases from J; bases unmatched to any gene: 9. CDR3 region: CAAKVAGGYGELFF. In nucleotides, the CDR3 is TGTGCCGCAAAGGTAGCGGGAGGGTACGGGGAGCTGTTTTTT.

The chain has TRBV7-3 and TRBJ1-6; weak D call: TRBD1 (5 bases). V gave up 5 bases and J gave up 9 bases, with 11 bases separating them. This CDR3 has 13 amino acids. Germline lookup yields CDR1 SGHTA and CDR2 FQGTGA. In nucleotides, the CDR3 is TGTGCCAGCAGCCAGGGTACGAGTTCACCCCTCCACTTT. This gives the protein CASSQGTSSPLHF.

Sample share makes this clone medium-sized. The chain employs TRBV5-1 and TRBJ2-5, with D hard to call. Trimming took 0 bases from V and 3 from J, leaving 3 bases between them. Germline CDR1 SGHRS, CDR2 YFSETQ. The CDR3 runs to 12 residues. The DNA of the CDR3 is TGCGCCAGCAGCTTGGCGGAAGAGACCCAGTACTTC. It is translated as CASSLAEETQYF.